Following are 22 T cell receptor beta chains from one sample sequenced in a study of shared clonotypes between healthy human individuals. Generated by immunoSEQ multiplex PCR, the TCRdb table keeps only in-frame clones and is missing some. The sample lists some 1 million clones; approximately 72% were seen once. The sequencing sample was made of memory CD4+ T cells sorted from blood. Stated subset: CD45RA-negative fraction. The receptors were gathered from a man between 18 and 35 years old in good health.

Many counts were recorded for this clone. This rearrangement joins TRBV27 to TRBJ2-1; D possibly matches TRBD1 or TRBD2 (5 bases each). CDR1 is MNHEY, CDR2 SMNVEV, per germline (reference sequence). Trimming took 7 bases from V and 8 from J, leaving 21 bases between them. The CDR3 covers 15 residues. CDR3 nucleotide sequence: TGTGCCAGCAAGATTTCGGGGCGCGGTATCTATGAGCAGTTCTTC. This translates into CASKISGRGIYEQFF.

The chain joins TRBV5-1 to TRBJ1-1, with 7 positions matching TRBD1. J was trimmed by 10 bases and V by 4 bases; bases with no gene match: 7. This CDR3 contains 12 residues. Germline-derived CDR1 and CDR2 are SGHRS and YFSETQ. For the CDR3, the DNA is TGCGCCAGCAGCCCCTCAACAGGGGCAGCTTTCTTT. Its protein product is CASSPSTGAAFF.

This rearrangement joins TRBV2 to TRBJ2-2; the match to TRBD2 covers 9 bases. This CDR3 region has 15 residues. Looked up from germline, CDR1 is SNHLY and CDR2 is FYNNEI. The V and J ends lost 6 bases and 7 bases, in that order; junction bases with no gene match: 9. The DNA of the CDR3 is TGTGCCAGCAGGAGTTCTAGCGGGAAGGTCGGGGAGCTGTTTTTT. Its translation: CASRSSSGKVGELFF.

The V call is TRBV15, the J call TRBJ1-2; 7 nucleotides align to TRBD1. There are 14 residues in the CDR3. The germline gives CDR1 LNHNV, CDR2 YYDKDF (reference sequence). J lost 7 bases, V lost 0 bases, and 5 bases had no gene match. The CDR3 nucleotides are TGTGCCACCAGCAGAGATGAGGCAGGGGGTGGCTACACCTTC. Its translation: CATSRDEAGGGYTF. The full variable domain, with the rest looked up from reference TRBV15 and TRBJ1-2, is DAMVIQNPRYQVTQFGKPVTLSCSQTLNHNVMYWYQQKSSQAPKLLFHYYDKDFNNEADTPDNFQSRRPNTSFCFLDIRSPGLGDTAMYLCATSRDEAGGGYTFGSGTRLTVV.

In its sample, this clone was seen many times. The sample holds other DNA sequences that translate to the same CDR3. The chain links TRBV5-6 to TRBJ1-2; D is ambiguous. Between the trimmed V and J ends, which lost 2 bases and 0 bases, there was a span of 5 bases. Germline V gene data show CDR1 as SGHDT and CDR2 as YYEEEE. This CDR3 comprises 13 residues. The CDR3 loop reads CASSLPANYGYTF. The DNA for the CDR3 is TGTGCCAGCAGCTTACCGGCTAACTATGGCTACACCTTC. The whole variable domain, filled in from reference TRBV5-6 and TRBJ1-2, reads DAGVTQSPTHLIKTRGQQVTLRCSPKSGHDTVSWYQQALGQGPQFIFQYYEEEERQRGNFPDRFSGHQFPNYSSELNVNALLLGDSALYLCASSLPANYGYTFGSGTRLTVV.

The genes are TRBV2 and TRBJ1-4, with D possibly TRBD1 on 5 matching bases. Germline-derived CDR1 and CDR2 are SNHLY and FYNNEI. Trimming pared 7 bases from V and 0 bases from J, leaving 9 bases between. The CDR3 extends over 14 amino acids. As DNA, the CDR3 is TGTGCCAGCAATGGGGGGGCAACTAATGAAAAACTGTTTTTT. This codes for CASNGGATNEKLFF.

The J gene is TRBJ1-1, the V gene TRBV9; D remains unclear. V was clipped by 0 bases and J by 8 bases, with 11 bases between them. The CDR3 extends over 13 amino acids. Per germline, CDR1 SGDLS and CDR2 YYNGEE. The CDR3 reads CASSVASVSEAFF. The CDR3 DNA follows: TGTGCCAGCAGCGTAGCAAGCGTCTCCGAAGCTTTCTTT. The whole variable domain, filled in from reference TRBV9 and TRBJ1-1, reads DSGVTQTPKHLITATGQRVTLRCSPRSGDLSVYWYQQSLDQGLQFLIQYYNGEERAKGNILERFSAQQFPDLHSELNLSSLELGDSALYFCASSVASVSEAFFGQGTRLTVV.

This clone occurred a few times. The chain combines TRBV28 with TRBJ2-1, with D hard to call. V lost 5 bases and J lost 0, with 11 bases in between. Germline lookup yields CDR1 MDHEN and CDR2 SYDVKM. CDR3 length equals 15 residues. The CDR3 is CASSGPDPSYNEQFF. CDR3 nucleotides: TGTGCCAGCAGTGGTCCGGACCCCTCCTACAATGAGCAGTTCTTC. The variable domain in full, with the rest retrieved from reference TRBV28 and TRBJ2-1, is DVKVTQSSRYLVKRTGEKVFLECVQDMDHENMFWYRQDPGLGLRLIYFSYDVKMKEKGDIPEGYSVSREKKERFSLILESASTNQTSMYLCASSGPDPSYNEQFFGPGTRLTVL.

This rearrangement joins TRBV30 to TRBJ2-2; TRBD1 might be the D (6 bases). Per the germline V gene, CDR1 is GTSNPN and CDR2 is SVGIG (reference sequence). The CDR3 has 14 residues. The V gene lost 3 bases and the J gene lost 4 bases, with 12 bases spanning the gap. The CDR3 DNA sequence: TGTGCCTGGAGGCAGGGGATGACCACCGGGGAGCTGTTTTTT. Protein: CAWRQGMTTGELFF.

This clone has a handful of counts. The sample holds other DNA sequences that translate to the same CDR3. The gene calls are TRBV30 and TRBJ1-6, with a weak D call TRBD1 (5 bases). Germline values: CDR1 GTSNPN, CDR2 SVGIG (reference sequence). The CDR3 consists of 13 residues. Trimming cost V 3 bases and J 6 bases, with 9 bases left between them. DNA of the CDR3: TGTGCCTGGAGAACAGGTGGTAATTCACCCCTCCACTTT. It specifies CAWRTGGNSPLHF.

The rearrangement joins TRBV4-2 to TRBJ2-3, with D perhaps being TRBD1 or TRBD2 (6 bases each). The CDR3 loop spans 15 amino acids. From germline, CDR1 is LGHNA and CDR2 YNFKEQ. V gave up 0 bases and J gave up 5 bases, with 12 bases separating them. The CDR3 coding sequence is TGTGCCAGCAGCCAAGATTGGGGGGCCCAAGATACGCAGTATTTT. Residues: CASSQDWGAQDTQYF.

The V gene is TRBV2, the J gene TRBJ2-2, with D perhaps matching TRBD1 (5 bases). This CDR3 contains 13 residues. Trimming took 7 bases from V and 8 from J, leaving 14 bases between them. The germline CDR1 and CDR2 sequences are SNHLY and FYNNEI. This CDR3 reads CASKYDRAGELFF. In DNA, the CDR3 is TGTGCCAGCAAGTACGACAGAGCAGGGGAGCTGTTTTTT. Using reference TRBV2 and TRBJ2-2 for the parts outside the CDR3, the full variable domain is EPEVTQTPSHQVTQMGQEVILRCVPISNHLYFYWYRQILGQKVEFLVSFYNNEISEKSEIFDDQFSVERPDGSNFTLKIRSTKLEDSAMYFCASKYDRAGELFFGEGSRLTVL.

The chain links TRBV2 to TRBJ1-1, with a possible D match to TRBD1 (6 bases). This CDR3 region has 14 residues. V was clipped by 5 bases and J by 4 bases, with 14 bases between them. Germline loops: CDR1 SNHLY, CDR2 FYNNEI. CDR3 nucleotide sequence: TGTGCCAGCAGTAAGGGGCAGGGGAGCACTGAAGCTTTCTTT. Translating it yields CASSKGQGSTEAFF.

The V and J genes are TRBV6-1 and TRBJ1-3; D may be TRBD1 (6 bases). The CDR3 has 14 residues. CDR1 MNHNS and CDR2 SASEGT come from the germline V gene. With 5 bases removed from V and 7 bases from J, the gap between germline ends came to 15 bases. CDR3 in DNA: TGTGCCAGCAGTCCGACAGGCGGCCAGAACACCATATATTTT. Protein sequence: CASSPTGGQNTIYF.

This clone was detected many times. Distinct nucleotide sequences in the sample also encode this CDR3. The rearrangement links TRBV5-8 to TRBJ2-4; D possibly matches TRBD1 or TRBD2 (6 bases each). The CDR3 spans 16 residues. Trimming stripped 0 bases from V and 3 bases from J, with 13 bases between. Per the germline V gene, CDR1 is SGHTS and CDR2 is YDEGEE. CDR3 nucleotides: TGTGCCAGCAGCTTGGAACAAGGGGGAGGCAAAAACATTCAGTACTTC. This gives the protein CASSLEQGGGKNIQYF.

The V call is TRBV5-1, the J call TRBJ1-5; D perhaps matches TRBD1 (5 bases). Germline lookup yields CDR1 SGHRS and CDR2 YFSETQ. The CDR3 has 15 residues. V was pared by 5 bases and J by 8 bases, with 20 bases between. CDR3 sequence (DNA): TGCGCCAGCAGTTCCCAGGGAGGGGCGAAGGAGCCCCAGCATTTT. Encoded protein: CASSSQGGAKEPQHF.

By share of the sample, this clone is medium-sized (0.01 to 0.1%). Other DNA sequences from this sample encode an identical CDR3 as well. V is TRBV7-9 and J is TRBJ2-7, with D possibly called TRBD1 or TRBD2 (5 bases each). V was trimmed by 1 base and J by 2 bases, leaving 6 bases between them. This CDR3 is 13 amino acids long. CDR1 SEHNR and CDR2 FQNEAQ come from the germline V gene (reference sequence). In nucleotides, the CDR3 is TGTGCCAGCAGCTTAGTGGGACCCTACGAGCAGTACTTC. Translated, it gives CASSLVGPYEQYF.

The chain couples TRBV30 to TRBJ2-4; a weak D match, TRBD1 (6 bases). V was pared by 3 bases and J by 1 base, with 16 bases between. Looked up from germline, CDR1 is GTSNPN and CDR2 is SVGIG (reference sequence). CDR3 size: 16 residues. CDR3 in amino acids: CAWSPVGGGAKNIQYF. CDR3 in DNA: TGTGCCTGGAGCCCCGTAGGGGGTGGTGCCAAAAACATTCAGTACTTC.

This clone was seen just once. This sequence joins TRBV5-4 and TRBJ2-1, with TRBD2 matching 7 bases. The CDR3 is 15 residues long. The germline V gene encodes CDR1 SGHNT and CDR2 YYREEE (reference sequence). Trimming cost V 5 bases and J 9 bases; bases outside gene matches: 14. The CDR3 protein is CASRGEGRAVGEQFF. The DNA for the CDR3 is TGTGCCAGCAGGGGGGAGGGGCGGGCTGTGGGTGAGCAGTTCTTC. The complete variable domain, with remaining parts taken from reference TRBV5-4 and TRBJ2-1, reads ETGVTQSPTHLIKTRGQQVTLRCSSQSGHNTVSWYQQALGQGPQFIFQYYREEENGRGNFPPRFSGLQFPNYSSELNVNALELDDSALYLCASRGEGRAVGEQFFGPGTRLTVL.

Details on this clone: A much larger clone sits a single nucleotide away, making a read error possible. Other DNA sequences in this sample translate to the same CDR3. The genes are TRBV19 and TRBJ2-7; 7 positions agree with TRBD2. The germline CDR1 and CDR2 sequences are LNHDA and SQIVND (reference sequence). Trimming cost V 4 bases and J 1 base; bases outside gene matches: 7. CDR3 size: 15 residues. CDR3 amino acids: CASSRQPSGSYEQYF. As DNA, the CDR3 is TGTGCCAGTAGTAGGCAGCCTAGCGGATCCTACGAGCAGTACTTC.

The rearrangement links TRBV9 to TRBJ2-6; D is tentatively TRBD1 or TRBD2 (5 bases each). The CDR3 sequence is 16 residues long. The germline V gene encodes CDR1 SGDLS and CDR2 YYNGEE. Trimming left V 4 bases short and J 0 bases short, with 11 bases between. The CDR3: CASSTREFSGANVLTF. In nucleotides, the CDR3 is TGTGCCAGCAGCACCAGGGAGTTCTCTGGGGCCAACGTCCTGACTTTC.

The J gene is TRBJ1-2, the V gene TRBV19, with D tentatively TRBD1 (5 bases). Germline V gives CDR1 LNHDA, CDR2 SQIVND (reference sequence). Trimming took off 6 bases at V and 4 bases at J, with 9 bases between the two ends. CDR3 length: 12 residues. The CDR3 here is CASSGTVYGYTF. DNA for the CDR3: TGTGCCAGTAGCGGGACGGTCTATGGCTACACCTTC.